This is a list of T cell receptor beta chains from one sample in a study of blood T cell repertoires in COVID-19. Using immunoSEQ multiplex PCR, the repertoire was profiled, and TCRdb retains in-frame clones only, with some absent. The data contain 150,000 to 200,000 clones, more than 80% of them seen just once; the ten biggest clones take up 6.5% to 8.5%. The specimen sequenced was peripheral blood. These receptors were taken from a human donor in a cohort sampled during active COVID-19. Both conserved end residues are part of each CDR3. A D gene is named only where the DNA matches it firmly. For some rows the clone size is stated as once, few or many, or as a class when expanded; others skip it.

d_gene	abundance	v_gene	j_gene	CDR3aa	CDR3nt
-	once	TRBV6-5	TRBJ1-5	CASSYGANQPQHF	TGTGCCAGCAGTTACGGGGCCAATCAGCCCCAGCATTTT
TRBD1	-	TRBV19	TRBJ1-5	CASSTTGQGNWDNQPQHF	TGTGCCAGTAGTACCACGGGACAGGGAAATTGGGACAATCAGCCCCAGCATTTT
TRBD1	-	TRBV6-5	TRBJ1-2	CASRGQGYGYTF	TGTGCCAGCAGGGGACAGGGCTATGGCTACACCTTC
-	-	TRBV10-2	TRBJ2-7	CASSLTGYEQYF	TGCGCCAGCAGTTTGACAGGCTACGAGCAGTACTTC
-	-	TRBV19	TRBJ1-4	CASWGQAANEKLFF	TGTGCCAGCTGGGGGCAGGCTGCTAATGAAAAACTGTTTTTT
TRBD1	-	TRBV5-4	TRBJ1-1	CASSSRGAMNTEAFF	TGTGCCAGCAGCTCCAGGGGGGCGATGAACACTGAAGCTTTCTTT
-	-	TRBV5-1	TRBJ1-4	CASSPGAGDKLFF	TGCGCCAGCAGCCCCGGTGCAGGGGACAAACTGTTTTTT
-	few	TRBV30	TRBJ2-3	CAWSGGATDTQYF	TGTGCCTGGAGTGGGGGCGCCACAGATACGCAGTATTTT
-	once	TRBV11-2	TRBJ2-5	CASTPNPTAQETQYF	TGTGCCAGCACCCCGAACCCCACAGCTCAAGAGACCCAGTACTTC
-	once	TRBV19	TRBJ1-1	CASGEFQDTEAFF	TGTGCCAGTGGGGAGTTTCAGGACACTGAAGCTTTCTTT
-	-	TRBV5-1	TRBJ1-5	CASSLDSGYNQPQHF	TGCGCCAGCAGCTTGGATTCAGGGTACAATCAGCCCCAGCATTTT
TRBD1	-	TRBV11-3	TRBJ2-3	CASSLTGATDTQYF	TGTGCCAGCAGCTTAACAGGGGCCACAGATACGCAGTATTTT
TRBD1	once	TRBV18	TRBJ1-2	CASSPDRVSYGYTF	TGTGCCAGCTCACCCGACAGGGTTAGCTATGGCTACACCTTC
TRBD1	-	TRBV2	TRBJ2-2	CATTGGNTGELFF	TGTGCCACGACAGGGGGAAACACCGGGGAGCTGTTTTTT
-	-	TRBV2	TRBJ1-4	CASRGGVNEKLFF	TGTGCCAGCAGAGGGGGAGTTAATGAAAAACTGTTTTTT
TRBD1	-	TRBV7-9	TRBJ1-2	CASEDRGNYGYTF	TGTGCCAGCGAGGACAGGGGTAACTATGGCTACACCTTC
-	-	TRBV11-2	TRBJ2-6	CASSFSGAVGNVLTF	TGTGCCAGCAGCTTCTCAGGCGCTGTGGGCAACGTCCTGACTTTC
TRBD1	-	TRBV7-6	TRBJ1-3	CASSPRQGESSGNTIYF	TGTGCCAGCAGCCCCCGACAGGGGGAATCCTCTGGAAACACCATATATTTT
TRBD2	once	TRBV20-1	TRBJ2-3	CSASSLAGGNTQYF	TGCAGTGCTAGTTCACTAGCGGGGGGTAATACGCAGTATTTT
TRBD1	-	TRBV19	TRBJ1-3	CASSPDRGSGNTIYF	TGTGCCAGTAGCCCTGACAGGGGATCTGGAAACACCATATATTTT
-	-	TRBV30	TRBJ1-2	CAWSSGRMNYGYTF	TGTGCCTGGAGTTCGGGGAGGATGAACTATGGCTACACCTTC
-	once	TRBV11-2	TRBJ1-3	CASSLVAGTGNTIYF	TGTGCCAGCAGCTTAGTTGCGGGGACGGGAAACACCATATATTTT
TRBD1	-	TRBV13	TRBJ1-2	CASSFRQGVNYGYTF	TGTGCCAGCAGCTTTCGACAGGGGGTTAACTATGGCTACACCTTC
-	-	TRBV5-6	TRBJ2-5	CASSLDSGETQYF	TGTGCCAGCAGCTTGGACAGTGGGGAGACCCAGTACTTC
TRBD1	-	TRBV29-1	TRBJ1-1	CSALGDRLSMNTEAFF	TGCAGCGCCCTGGGGGACAGGCTCTCCATGAACACTGAAGCTTTCTTT
TRBD1	-	TRBV24-1	TRBJ1-5	CATSWRYRGRQPQHF	TGTGCCACCAGCTGGAGGTACAGGGGCCGTCAGCCCCAGCATTTT
-	-	TRBV9	TRBJ1-6	CASSVVAEANSPLHF	TGTGCCAGCAGCGTAGTGGCAGAGGCCAATTCACCCCTCCACTTT
TRBD1	-	TRBV5-4	TRBJ2-7	CASSSTGVEYF	TGTGCCAGCAGCTCAACAGGGGTAGAGTACTTC